Below are 5 T cell receptor beta chains sequenced from a single sample in a study of T cell responses to AZD1222 COVID-19 vaccine. The method was immunoSEQ multiplex PCR; TCRdb's version includes in-frame clones alone and lacks a portion of them. This sample yields tens of thousands of clones, of which 87% are seen a single time; roughly a quarter belongs to the top ten. The sample here was peripheral blood, taken on day 0 of AZD1222 vaccination. The receptors here all came from an adult in good health.

The chain recombines TRBV7-9 with TRBJ2-1; TRBD2 agrees at 11 bases. CDR3 length: 19 amino acids. Trimming removed 5 bases from V and 0 bases from J; junction bases left unmatched: 12. Germline CDR1 is SEHNR and CDR2 is FQNEAQ (reference sequence). The DNA of the CDR3 is TGTGCCAGCAGCCCCGGTTTAGCGGGAGGGTTTAACTCCTACAATGAGCAGTTCTTC. Amino acids: CASSPGLAGGFNSYNEQFF.

This clone was picked up one time. V gene TRBV2 combines with J gene TRBJ2-7; D gene unclear. CDR3 length: 14 residues. CDR1 SNHLY and CDR2 FYNNEI come from the germline V gene. With 1 base removed from V and 0 bases from J, the gap between germline ends came to 7 bases. CDR3 sequence reads: CASSEVAASYEQYF. The DNA of the CDR3 is TGTGCCAGCAGTGAAGTGGCAGCCTCCTACGAGCAGTACTTC.

The V gene is TRBV28, the J gene TRBJ2-7, with D perhaps matching TRBD2 (6 bases). The CDR3 totals 15 residues. Germline values: CDR1 MDHEN, CDR2 SYDVKM. Trimming removed 4 bases from V and 3 bases from J, with 16 bases in between. The CDR3 DNA sequence: TGTGCCAGCAGTTCCCCGGGTAGCGGACTCTACGAGCAGTACTTC. It codes for CASSSPGSGLYEQYF. The full variable domain, completed using reference TRBV28 and TRBJ2-7, is DVKVTQSSRYLVKRTGEKVFLECVQDMDHENMFWYRQDPGLGLRLIYFSYDVKMKEKGDIPEGYSVSREKKERFSLILESASTNQTSMYLCASSSPGSGLYEQYFGPGTRLTVT.

The genes are TRBV5-1 and TRBJ2-7, with D possibly matching TRBD1 (6 bases). Germline CDR1 and CDR2: SGHRS and YFSETQ. V was clipped by 0 bases and J by 2 bases, with 6 bases between them. This CDR3 has 13 residues. CDR3: CASSLEGAYEQYF. As DNA, the CDR3 is TGCGCCAGCAGCTTGGAGGGGGCCTACGAGCAGTACTTC. The whole variable domain, filled in from reference TRBV5-1 and TRBJ2-7, reads KAGVTQTPRYLIKTRGQQVTLSCSPISGHRSVSWYQQTPGQGLQFLFEYFSETQRNKGNFPGRFSGRQFSNSRSEMNVSTLELGDSALYLCASSLEGAYEQYFGPGTRLTVT.

V usage is TRBV5-5 and J usage is TRBJ2-3, with 8 nucleotides matching TRBD2. Germline V gene lookup returns CDR1 SGHKS and CDR2 YYEKEE (reference sequence). Trimming took 0 bases from V and 5 from J; bases not matched to a gene: 2. The CDR3 covers 14 residues. The CDR3 here is CASSLGAGGDTQYF. The CDR3 region has the DNA TGTGCCAGCAGCTTGGGGGCGGGAGGAGATACGCAGTATTTT.